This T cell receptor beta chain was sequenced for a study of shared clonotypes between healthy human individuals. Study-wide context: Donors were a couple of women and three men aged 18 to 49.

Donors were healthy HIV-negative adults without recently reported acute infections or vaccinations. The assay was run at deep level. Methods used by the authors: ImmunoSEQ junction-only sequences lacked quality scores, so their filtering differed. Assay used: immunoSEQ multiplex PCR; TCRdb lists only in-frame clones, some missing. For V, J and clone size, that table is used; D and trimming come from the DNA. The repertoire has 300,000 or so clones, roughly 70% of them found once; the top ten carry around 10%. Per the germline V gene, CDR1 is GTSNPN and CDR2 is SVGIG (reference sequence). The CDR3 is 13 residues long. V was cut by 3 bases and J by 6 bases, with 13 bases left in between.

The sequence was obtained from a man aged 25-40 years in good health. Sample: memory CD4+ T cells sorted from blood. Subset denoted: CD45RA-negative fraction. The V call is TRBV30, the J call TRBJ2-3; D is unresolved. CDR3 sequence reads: CAWRLVGFDTQYF. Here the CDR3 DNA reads TGTGCCTGGAGACTCGTTGGGTTTGATACGCAGTATTTT.